These 17 T cell receptor beta chains came from one sample sequenced in a study of T-cell memory formation after mild COVID-19. In TCRdb, the 5' RACE reads were re-called with MiXCR into one record per CDR3 protein. Seen here are over 400,000 distinct CDR3 sequences, less than 25% observed once, and the top ten hold less than 15%. Sequencing was done on a sample of PBMCs or a T cell subset sorted from them (not recorded which). These receptor sequences come from an adult woman who had mild COVID-19 (a few samples of this study predate the infection). Cell type and time point are not known.

This clonotype was counted at least ten times. The V and J genes are TRBV5-1 and TRBJ2-7, with D perhaps TRBD1 (6 bases). Germline values: CDR1 SGHRS, CDR2 YFSETQ. The CDR3 is 14 residues long. Trimming took 2 bases from V and 7 from J, leaving 16 bases between them. The CDR3 DNA reads TGCGCCAGCAGCTTTGACGGCACAGGGCGGGAGCAGTACTTC. It yields the protein CASSFDGTGREQYF.

The chain links TRBV9 to TRBJ1-2; 7 nucleotides match TRBD1. From germline, CDR1 is SGDLS and CDR2 YYNGEE. The CDR3 has 16 residues. V was clipped by 4 bases and J by 3 bases; unmatched bases: 12. CDR3 sequence: CASSIQRTGTDYGYTF. The CDR3 region has the DNA TGTGCCAGCAGCATTCAACGTACCGGGACAGACTATGGCTACACCTTC.

Here the CDR3 DNA reads TGCAGCGTTGGGGACTTCAATCAGCCCCAGCATTTT. It yields the protein CSVGDFNQPQHF. The chain is built from TRBV29-1 and TRBJ1-5; D perhaps matches TRBD1 (5 bases). The V gene's germline CDR1 is SQVTM and CDR2 ANQGSEA. The CDR3 covers 12 residues. V was pared by 4 bases and J by 3 bases, with 7 bases between.

This sequence joins TRBV5-4 and TRBJ2-1; 10 bases line up with TRBD2. V gave up 2 bases and J gave up 6 bases; unmatched junction bases: 5. The germline V gene encodes CDR1 SGHNT and CDR2 YYREEE (reference sequence). The CDR3 sequence is 15 residues long. DNA of the CDR3: TGTGCCAGCAGCTTTTTAGCGGGAGGAGGCAATGAGCAGTTCTTC. Residues: CASSFLAGGGNEQFF.

This chain uses TRBV7-3 with TRBJ2-7; a possible D gene is TRBD2 (7 bases). The CDR3 covers 13 residues. V was shortened by 1 base and J by 6 bases, with 10 bases between the two germline ends. Germline V gene sequence: CDR1 SGHTA, CDR2 FQGTGA. CDR3 coding DNA: TGTGCCAGCAGCTTAAACAGGGAGGGCGAGCAGTACTTC. This gives the protein CASSLNREGEQYF.

This clonotype came up a few times. The genes are TRBV5-6 and TRBJ2-7; D tentatively reads TRBD1 or TRBD2 (5 bases each). Looked up from germline, CDR1 is SGHDT and CDR2 is YYEEEE. Between the trimmed V and J ends, which lost 2 bases and 2 bases, there was a span of 11 bases. The CDR3 consists of 14 residues. In DNA, the CDR3 is TGTGCCAGCAGCTTCCGGGACGGAGCCTACGAGCAGTACTTC. Amino acids: CASSFRDGAYEQYF.

The V gene is TRBV7-8, the J gene TRBJ2-5, with D possibly matching TRBD2 (7 bases). CDR1 SGHVS and CDR2 FQNEAQ come from the germline V gene. The CDR3 contains 14 residues. Trimming stripped 8 bases from V and 5 bases from J, with 18 bases between. The CDR3 is CASGGGGGYETQYF. The DNA of the CDR3 is TGTGCCAGCGGGGGAGGGGGTGGGTACGAGACCCAGTACTTC.

There are a few counts of this clonotype. The chain links TRBV25-1 to TRBJ1-6, with D uncertain. V lost 2 bases and J lost 9, with 8 bases in between. Germline V CDR1 and CDR2: MGHDK, SYGVNS. This CDR3 comprises 13 residues. The CDR3 DNA reads as TGTGCCAGCAGTGAAATCGGTGGTTCACCCCTCCACTTT. As protein: CASSEIGGSPLHF.

The chain couples TRBV2 to TRBJ1-1; 8 bases agree with TRBD1. Germline assignment: CDR1 SNHLY and CDR2 FYNNEI. V trimming: 7 bases; J trimming: 11 bases; junction bases outside the gene matches: 9. The CDR3 is made up of 12 amino acids. The DNA of the CDR3 is TGTGCCAGCAACGGACAGGGTTGGAGGGCTTTCTTT. Its protein is CASNGQGWRAFF.

The chain links TRBV7-9 to TRBJ2-1; possible D gene TRBD1, 7 bases. This CDR3 has 15 amino acids. CDR1 is SEHNR and CDR2 is FQNEAQ in the germline V gene (reference sequence). Trimming pared 7 bases from V and 2 bases from J, leaving 15 bases between. Here the CDR3 reads CASIPAGQTYNEQFF. Here the CDR3 DNA reads TGTGCCAGCATCCCGGCGGGACAGACCTACAATGAGCAGTTCTTC.

DNA of the CDR3: TGTGCCAGCAGTTTGGATCTAGCCGTTAGTGAGCAGTTCTTC. Translated, it gives CASSLDLAVSEQFF. This chain joins TRBV12-3 or TRBV12-4 and TRBJ2-1; tentatively, D is TRBD2 (5 bases). The CDR3 consists of 14 residues. V dropped 3 bases and J dropped 9 bases, with 15 bases sitting between them.

This clonotype was recorded a few times. The chain uses TRBV18 and TRBJ2-1; D remains ambiguous. The CDR3 is 17 residues long. V lost 2 bases and J lost 9, with 23 bases in between. Per germline, CDR1 KGHSH and CDR2 LQKENI. The CDR3 loop is CASSPLFLVMSVSEQFF. CDR3 DNA sequence: TGTGCCAGCTCACCATTATTCCTCGTGATGAGCGTAAGTGAGCAGTTCTTC.

The gene calls are TRBV7-9 and TRBJ2-1, with 12 bases aligning to TRBD2. The germline V gene has CDR1 SEHNR and CDR2 FQNEAQ (reference sequence). This CDR3 region has 15 residues. With 4 bases clipped from V and 8 bases from J, the junction kept 6 bases outside the gene matches. This chain's CDR3 is CASSYPSGGADEQFF. DNA of the CDR3: TGTGCCAGCAGCTACCCTAGCGGGGGGGCCGATGAGCAGTTCTTC.

This chain uses TRBV4-1 with TRBJ2-5; 14 bases are a match to TRBD2. V trimming: 1 base; J trimming: 4 bases; junction bases outside the gene matches: 8. Germline CDR1 MGHRA, CDR2 YSYEKL. This CDR3 region has 18 residues. The chain's CDR3 is CASSQGVLTSGGAETQYF. The CDR3 DNA follows: TGCGCCAGCAGCCAAGGCGTTTTGACTAGCGGGGGGGCAGAGACCCAGTACTTC.

This clonotype was seen a handful of times. The genes are TRBV6-5 and TRBJ1-2, with 8 bases matching TRBD1. CDR3 length equals 13 residues. Germline V gives CDR1 MNHEY, CDR2 SVGAGI. V was pared by 5 bases and J by 8 bases, with 7 bases of the junction left unmatched. The CDR3 loop reads CASSPQGARGYTF. CDR3 sequence (DNA): TGTGCCAGCAGTCCCCAGGGGGCTAGGGGCTACACCTTC.

Only a few counts were recorded for this clonotype. This chain links TRBV5-1 with TRBJ2-1; perhaps D is TRBD1 or TRBD2 (5 bases each). CDR3 length: 15 amino acids. Germline values: CDR1 SGHRS, CDR2 YFSETQ. The ends were cut back, 0 bases at V and 5 bases at J, with 12 bases in the middle. CDR3 protein: CASSLAGQNHNEQFF. CDR3 bases: TGCGCCAGCAGCTTGGCGGGGCAGAATCACAATGAGCAGTTCTTC.

V gene TRBV5-5 combines with J gene TRBJ1-5; D possibly corresponds to TRBD1 (6 bases). The CDR3 loop spans 15 amino acids. Germline lookup yields CDR1 SGHKS and CDR2 YYEKEE (reference sequence). With 0 bases removed from V and 7 bases from J, the gap between germline ends came to 14 bases. This chain's CDR3 is CASSLGAGEAQPQHF. The CDR3 region has the DNA TGTGCCAGCAGCTTGGGTGCAGGGGAGGCCCAGCCCCAGCATTTT.